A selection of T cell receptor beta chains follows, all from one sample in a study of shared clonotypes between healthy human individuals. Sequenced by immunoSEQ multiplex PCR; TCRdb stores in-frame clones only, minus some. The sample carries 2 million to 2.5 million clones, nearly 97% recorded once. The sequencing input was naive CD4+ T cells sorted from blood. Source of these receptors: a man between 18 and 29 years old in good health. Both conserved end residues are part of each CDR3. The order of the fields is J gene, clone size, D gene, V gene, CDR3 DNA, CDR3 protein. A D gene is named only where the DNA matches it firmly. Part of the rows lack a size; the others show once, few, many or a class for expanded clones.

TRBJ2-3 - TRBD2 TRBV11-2 TGTGCCAGCAGCTCGGCGGGAGGGCGCACAGATACGCAGTATTTT CASSSAGGRTDTQYF
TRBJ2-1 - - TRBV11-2 TGTGCCAGCAGTGTGAGCTTGTCTACCTACAATGAGCAGTTCTTC CASSVSLSTYNEQFF
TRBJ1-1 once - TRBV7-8 TGTGCCAGCAGCTGGGTGGCAGGGAACACTGAAGCTTTCTTT CASSWVAGNTEAFF
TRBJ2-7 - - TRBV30 TGTGCCTGGAGTGGAGTCCGGGGATGGCAGTACTTC CAWSGVRGWQYF
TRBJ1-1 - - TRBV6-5 TGTGCCAGCACCCCAACCCCACACAGAGAAGCTTTCTTT CASTPTPHREAFF
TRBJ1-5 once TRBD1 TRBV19 TGTGCCGCCAGCCCTAGACAGGGGAGGAAGCCCCAGCATTTT CAASPRQGRKPQHF
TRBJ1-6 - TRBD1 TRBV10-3 TGTGCCATCACCCCTGGACAGGGGAATTCACCCCTCCACTTT CAITPGQGNSPLHF
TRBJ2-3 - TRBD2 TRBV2 TGTGCCAGCAGCGGGGGACTAGCGGATACAGATACGCAGTATTTT CASSGGLADTDTQYF
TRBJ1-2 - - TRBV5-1 TGCGCCAGCAGCCAAGATTCGCTCTATGGCTACACCTTC CASSQDSLYGYTF
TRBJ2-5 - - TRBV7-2 TGTGCCAGCAACCCTCAGGGGGGGGCGGAGACCCAGTACTTC CASNPQGGAETQYF
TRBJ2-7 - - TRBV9 TGTGCCAGCAGCGAGACAGGAGGAAGCTCCTACGAGCAGTACTTC CASSETGGSSYEQYF
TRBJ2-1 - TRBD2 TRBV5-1 TGCGCCAGCAGCCCGGGACTAGCGGGCCTGAATGAGCAGTTCTTC CASSPGLAGLNEQFF
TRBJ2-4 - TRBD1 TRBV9 TGTGCCAGCAGCGTAGCTGCGACAGGGACCAAAAACATTCAGTACTTC CASSVAATGTKNIQYF
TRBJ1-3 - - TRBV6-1 TGTGCCAGCAGTGGTTGGGTCTCTGGAAACACCATATATTTT CASSGWVSGNTIYF
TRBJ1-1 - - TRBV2 TGTGCCAGCAGTACTCGCACTGAAGCTTTCTTT CASSTRTEAFF
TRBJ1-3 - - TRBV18 TGTGCCAGCTCACCACCCGCAGGCCGCTCTGGAAACACCATATATTTT CASSPPAGRSGNTIYF
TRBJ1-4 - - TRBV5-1 TGCGCCAGCAGCTGGACAGATGCAACTAATGAAAAACTGTTTTTT CASSWTDATNEKLFF
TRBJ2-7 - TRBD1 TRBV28 TGTGCCAGCACCTCCCCCGGGACAGGGCGTTACGAGCAGTACTTC CASTSPGTGRYEQYF
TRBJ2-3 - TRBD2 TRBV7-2 TGTGCCAGCAGCCCTATGGGACTATACACAGATACGCAGTATTTT CASSPMGLYTDTQYF
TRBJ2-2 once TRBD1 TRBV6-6 TGTGCCAGCAGTTCCCCCGGGACAGGGGACACCGGGGAGCTGTTTTTT CASSSPGTGDTGELFF
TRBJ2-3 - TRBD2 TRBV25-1 TGTGCCAGCAGTGAACCCCGCGGGGGGCGCACAGATACGCAGTATTTT CASSEPRGGRTDTQYF
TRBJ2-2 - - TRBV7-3 TGTGCCAGCAGCTTCGGGCTAGCTGAGGCCGGGGAGCTGTTTTTT CASSFGLAEAGELFF
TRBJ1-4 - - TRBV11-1 TGTGCCAGCAGCCGCGAAAGGGGGGATAATGAAAAACTGTTTTTT CASSRERGDNEKLFF
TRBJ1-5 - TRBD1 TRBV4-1 TGCGCCAGCAGCCAAGATGTACAGGGGGCTCCCGGACAGCCCCAGCATTTT CASSQDVQGAPGQPQHF
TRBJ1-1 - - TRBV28 TGTGCCAGCAGTTTATCGACCACTGAAGCTTTCTTT CASSLSTTEAFF
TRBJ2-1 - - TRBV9 TGTGCCAGCAGCGCCCAGGCCGGGACTTACAATGAGCAGTTCTTC CASSAQAGTYNEQFF
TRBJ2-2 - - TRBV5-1 TGCGCCAGCAGCCCCTCTTGGGGCGGGGAGCTGTTTTTT CASSPSWGGELFF
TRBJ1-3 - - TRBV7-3 TGTGCCAGCAGCCCGGGACGTCCAAGCTCTGGAAACACCATATATTTT CASSPGRPSSGNTIYF
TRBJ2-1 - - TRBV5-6 TGTGCCAGCAGCTTATTTCCGGAGAATGAGCAGTTCTTC CASSLFPENEQFF
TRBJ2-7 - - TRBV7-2 TGTGCCAGCAGCCTGACGGTGGTCTCCTACGAGCAGTACTTC CASSLTVVSYEQYF
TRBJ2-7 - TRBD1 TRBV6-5 TGTGCCAGCAGTTACTGGACAGGTTCCTACGAGCAGTACTTC CASSYWTGSYEQYF
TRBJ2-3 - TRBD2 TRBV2 TGTGCCAGCAGACTCGGACTAGCGGGGGTAACAGATACGCAGTATTTT CASRLGLAGVTDTQYF
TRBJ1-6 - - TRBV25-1 TGTGCCAGCAGTGAATATTTACTGGTGAATTCACCCCTCCACTTT CASSEYLLVNSPLHF